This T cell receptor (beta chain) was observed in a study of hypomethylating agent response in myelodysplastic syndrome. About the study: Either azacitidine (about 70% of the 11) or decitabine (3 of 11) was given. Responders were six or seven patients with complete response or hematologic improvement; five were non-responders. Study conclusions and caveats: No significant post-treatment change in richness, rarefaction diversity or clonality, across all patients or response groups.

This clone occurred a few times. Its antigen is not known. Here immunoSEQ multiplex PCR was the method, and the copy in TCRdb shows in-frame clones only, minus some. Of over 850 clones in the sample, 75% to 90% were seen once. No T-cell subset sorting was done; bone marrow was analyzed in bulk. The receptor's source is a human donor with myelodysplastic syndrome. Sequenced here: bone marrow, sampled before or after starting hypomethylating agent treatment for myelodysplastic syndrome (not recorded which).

DNA for the CDR3: TGTGCCAGCAGCCGCCCATCGGGCTTCACCGGGGAGCTGTTTTTT. Protein product: CASSRPSGFTGELFF. This chain joins TRBV6-5 and TRBJ2-2; D call uncertain. V lost 6 bases, J lost 4 bases, and 15 bases lay in between. This CDR3 has 15 amino acids. The germline CDR1 and CDR2 sequences are MNHEY and SVGAGI.